Listed below are T cell receptor beta chains from one sample, sequenced in a study of blood T cell repertoires in COVID-19. Here immunoSEQ multiplex PCR was the method, and the copy in TCRdb shows in-frame clones only, minus some. Of roughly 100,000 clones in the sample, 84% are singletons; the top ten hold more than 10%. Sequenced material: peripheral blood. These receptors originate from a human donor in a cohort sampled during active COVID-19. CDR3s include the opening cysteine and the closing phenylalanine or tryptophan.

j_call v_call cdr3_aa
TRBJ2-4 TRBV5-1 CASSAGQGRAKNIQYF
TRBJ2-5 TRBV5-1 CASSRGQGPRETQYF
TRBJ1-6 TRBV14 CASSPQLDSPLHF
TRBJ2-4 TRBV12-3/TRBV12-4 CASSDIGDIQYF
TRBJ2-7 TRBV10-2 CASSRTSGGYEQYF
TRBJ1-5 TRBV19 CASSPRTSTGNQPQHF
TRBJ2-3 TRBV3-1/TRBV3-2 CASSHQAAQSTDTQYF
TRBJ1-2 TRBV3-1/TRBV3-2 CASSPLTGGENYGYTF
TRBJ1-3 TRBV7-6 CASSRERGNTIYF
TRBJ1-1 TRBV5-1 CASSPQTGRKGTEAFF
TRBJ1-6 TRBV4-2 CASSQDAGHNSPLHF